This T cell receptor beta chain was retrieved from a study of blood T cell repertoires in COVID-19. This CDR3 region has 14 residues. V gave up 6 bases and J gave up 6 bases, with 15 bases separating them. Germline V gene data show CDR1 as SGHTA and CDR2 as FQGNSA. The method was immunoSEQ multiplex PCR; TCRdb's version includes in-frame clones alone and lacks a portion of them. The sample carries 95,000 or so clones, roughly 90% recorded once. The sample comprised peripheral blood. The rearrangement joins TRBV7-2 to TRBJ2-1, with D perhaps matching TRBD1 (6 bases). This TCR was recovered from an older man with active or convalescent COVID-19. The CDR3, as DNA: TGTGCCAGCAGTTCTAGCAGCAGGGGCAATGAGCAGTTCTTC. This codes for CASSSSSRGNEQFF. The full variable domain, its missing parts supplied by reference TRBV7-2 and TRBJ2-1, is GAGVSQSPSNKVTEKGKDVELRCDPISGHTALYWYRQSLGQGLEFLIYFQGNSAPDKSGLPSDRFSAERTGGSVSTLTIQRTQQEDSAVYLCASSSSSRGNEQFFGPGTRLTVL.